This T cell receptor (beta chain) originates from a study of OX40 agonist ivuxolimab in advanced cancers. About the study: Intravenous ivuxolimab was administered to patients every 2 weeks at 0.01 to 10 mg/kg. Study-wide findings and caveats: Antigens targeted by the expanded peripheral T cells were not determined. Doses of 0.1 to 3.0 mg/kg were accompanied by clonal expansion of CD4+ and CD8+ blood T cells by week 6. The 0.1-3.0 mg/kg partial responders had among the lowest clonal expansion.

Measured with immunoSEQ multiplex PCR; TCRdb has only the in-frame clones, and not every one. The sample consists of about 17,000 clones, roughly 84% of them appearing once. With regard to this clone: The target antigen is unknown.

This sequence originates from an adult with an advanced solid tumor such as melanoma, head and neck, liver or kidney cancer. Sequencing used CD4+ or CD8+ T cells sorted from blood, obtained in a trial of the OX40 agonist ivuxolimab.

The CDR3 DNA is TGTGCCAGCAGCCTTTACGCCTGGGGGAATGAGCAGTTCTTC. It codes for CASSLYAWGNEQFF. This rearrangement joins TRBV5-6 to TRBJ2-1; either TRBD1 or TRBD2 may fit D (5 bases each). V dropped 4 bases and J dropped 7 bases, with 15 bases sitting between them. Germline CDR1 reads SGHDT; CDR2 reads YYEEEE. This CDR3 contains 14 residues.